This T cell receptor (beta chain) was identified during a study of CD8+ T cells in alopecia areata. About the research overall: Each of the treated patients was given oral tofacitinib, 5 to 10 mg twice daily, for moderate-to-severe alopecia areata. Overall study results and limits: Administration of tofacitinib significantly diminished scalp clonality and expanded CD8+ clones within the top 100.

Reverse transcription of extracted RNA yielded cDNA, which provided the sequencing template. Here immunoSEQ multiplex PCR was the method, and the copy in TCRdb shows in-frame clones only, minus some. The table includes some 160,000 clones, 55% to 75% detected once. Comments on this clone: Its antigen remains unknown.

Noted treatment: oral pan-JAK inhibitor, 5-10 mg twice daily. The germline V gene has CDR1 LNHNV and CDR2 YYDKDF (reference sequence). CDR3 length: 16 residues. The germline V and J ends were trimmed by 0 bases and 1 base, with 10 bases remaining between them. Specimen: CD4+ T cells sorted from blood, collected at week 4, from a patient treated with tofacitinib. The clonotype originates from a human donor with alopecia areata. The chain links TRBV15 to TRBJ1-5; TRBD1 is a possible D gene (6 bases). DNA for the CDR3: TGTGCCACCAGCAGAGATGGGGGGGCGAGCAATCAGCCCCAGCATTTT. It is translated as CATSRDGGASNQPQHF.